The rows below give T cell receptor beta chains drawn from one sample of a study of memory CD4+ T cells and cytomegalovirus serostatus. Data came from immunoSEQ multiplex PCR; TCRdb stores just in-frame clones and leaves some out. The sample includes fewer than 50,000 clones, around three quarters of them seen just once. What was sequenced was memory CD4+ T cells from blood. These receptors all come from an adult in good health and CMV-seronegative. CDR3s include the opening cysteine and the closing phenylalanine or tryptophan. The D gene is left open where the match is weak. Size is stated for part of the rows, as once, few or many counts, or as a class when the clone is expanded.

j_call	v_call	d_call	clone_size	cdr3_nt	cdr3_aa
TRBJ1-5	TRBV7-2	-	-	TGTGCCAGCAGCTTAGTACCCGACATATATGGCAATCAGCCCCAGCATTTT	CASSLVPDIYGNQPQHF
TRBJ2-5	TRBV19	-	-	TGTGCCAGTGGAAATCAGGGTACCCCCACGGAGACCCAGTACTTC	CASGNQGTPTETQYF
TRBJ2-7	TRBV6-6	-	-	TGTGCCAGCTCACATCCACCCGAGGACGAGCAGTACTTC	CASSHPPEDEQYF
TRBJ1-4	TRBV12-2	-	-	TGTGCAAGTCGCTTGGGACAGGGGTTGTGGGGAAATGAAAAACTGTTTTTT	CASRLGQGLWGNEKLFF
TRBJ2-7	TRBV30	TRBD1	-	TGTGCCTGGAGGTCAACCTCAGGGGGCGAGCAGTACTTC	CAWRSTSGGEQYF
TRBJ1-4	TRBV25-1	-	-	TGTGCCAGCAGTAGGGGGGCCAGGTTAGATGAAAAACTGTTTTTT	CASSRGARLDEKLFF
TRBJ1-1	TRBV2	TRBD1	-	TGTGCCAGCGGGACAGGGGGCACTGAAGCTTTCTTT	CASGTGGTEAFF
TRBJ2-7	TRBV5-4	TRBD2	-	TGTGCCAGCAGCTTGGAAGCGGGAGGGGGCGAGCAGTACTTC	CASSLEAGGGEQYF
TRBJ2-7	TRBV15	-	-	TGTGCCACCAGCAGAGACCGAGGACCCCTGGAGCAGTACTTC	CATSRDRGPLEQYF
TRBJ1-4	TRBV7-9	-	-	TGTGCCAGCAGCCGCGGGACTCGGGAAAAACTGTTTTTT	CASSRGTREKLFF
TRBJ1-2	TRBV7-2	-	few	TGTGCCAGCAGCCCTAATGTGGGGCCGGGGTACACCTTC	CASSPNVGPGYTF
TRBJ1-1	TRBV5-1	TRBD1	-	TGCGCCAGCAGCGGGGGACAGATGAACACTGAAGCTTTCTTT	CASSGGQMNTEAFF
TRBJ2-5	TRBV10-1	-	-	TGCGCCAGCAGTGAGGTCAGCACTAGGGAGACCCAGTACTTC	CASSEVSTRETQYF
TRBJ1-5	TRBV30	-	-	TGTGCCTGGCGAAGGGAGGAGGATCAGCCCCAGCATTTT	CAWRREEDQPQHF
TRBJ2-7	TRBV5-6	-	-	TGTGCCAGCAGCTCGGTACGAGGATCCTACGAGCAGTACTTC	CASSSVRGSYEQYF
TRBJ1-5	TRBV7-9	-	-	TGTGCCAGCAGCTCGACAGGTTTTAGCAATCAGCCCCAGCATTTT	CASSSTGFSNQPQHF
TRBJ1-1	TRBV5-1	TRBD1	-	TGCGCCAGCAGCTCCGGTTTGGGACAGTTTAAAGCTTTCTTT	CASSSGLGQFKAFF
TRBJ2-2	TRBV9	-	-	TGTGCCAGCAGCTACCGAGGGCAAAACACCGGGGAGCTGTTTTTT	CASSYRGQNTGELFF
TRBJ2-5	TRBV5-4	TRBD1	-	TGTGCCAGCAGCCCGGGACAGACCCAAGAGACCCAGTACTTC	CASSPGQTQETQYF
TRBJ1-1	TRBV2	-	-	TGTGCCAGCAGCGAGACACCGGGTTTGATCACTGAAGCTTTCTTT	CASSETPGLITEAFF
TRBJ1-5	TRBV6-1	-	-	TGTGCCAGCAGTGAAGATCAGAGCAATCAGCCCCAGCATTTT	CASSEDQSNQPQHF
TRBJ1-4	TRBV11-2	TRBD1	-	TGTGCCAGCAGCTTGGGGACAGTTAATGAAAAACTGTTTTTT	CASSLGTVNEKLFF
TRBJ2-5	TRBV14	-	-	TGTGCCAGCAGCCAAGGACCAGAAGAGACCCAGTACTTC	CASSQGPEETQYF
TRBJ1-3	TRBV11-3	-	-	TGTGCCAGCAGGATTAGCAAGCAGGGTTCTGGAAACACCATATATTTT	CASRISKQGSGNTIYF
TRBJ2-5	TRBV6-5	TRBD1	-	TGTGCCAGCTTCGGACAGGGGGCGAAGGAGACCCAGTACTTC	CASFGQGAKETQYF
TRBJ2-7	TRBV5-6	-	-	TGTGCCAGCAGTGGGACGACAAACGAGCAGTACTTC	CASSGTTNEQYF
TRBJ1-5	TRBV18	TRBD1	medium-sized	TGTGCCAGCTCACCTCGACGGGACAGGGGGGCGCCCCAGCATTTT	CASSPRRDRGAPQHF
TRBJ2-1	TRBV19	-	few	TGTGCCAGTAGTAACCCCACAGGGTATGAGCAGTTCTTC	CASSNPTGYEQFF
TRBJ2-5	TRBV27	-	-	TGTGCCACCAATGGTCCAGGGACGACCCAGTACTTC	CATNGPGTTQYF
TRBJ1-1	TRBV2	-	-	TGTGCCAGCGGGTTACAGCGGACCACTGAAGCTTTCTTT	CASGLQRTTEAFF
TRBJ2-3	TRBV5-1	-	-	TGCGCCAGCAGCTTTCTTCGTGCTACAGATACGCAGTATTTT	CASSFLRATDTQYF
TRBJ2-7	TRBV14	-	-	TGTGCCAGCAGCTCAGGATTAGCTAACGAGCAGTACTTC	CASSSGLANEQYF
TRBJ1-1	TRBV11-3	TRBD1	-	TGTGCCAGCAGCTTAGGACAGGGGGTCACTGAAGCTTTCTTT	CASSLGQGVTEAFF
TRBJ2-5	TRBV11-3	-	-	TGTGCCAGCAGCTTAGAATTTCCCTGGGAGACCCAGTACTTC	CASSLEFPWETQYF
TRBJ1-1	TRBV6-1	TRBD1	-	TGTGCCAGCAGTGCGCCTCAACAGGGGATGAACACTGAAGCTTTCTTT	CASSAPQQGMNTEAFF
TRBJ2-7	TRBV5-1	-	-	TGCGCCAGCAGCTTTACGGAGAGCTCCTACGAGCAGTACTTC	CASSFTESSYEQYF
TRBJ1-1	TRBV5-1	-	-	TGCGCCAGCAGCTCGGGACCGACTACCATGAACACTGAAGCTTTCTTT	CASSSGPTTMNTEAFF
TRBJ2-7	TRBV7-2	-	-	TGTGCCAGCACCGTAACAGGGCTCGACGAGCAGTACTTC	CASTVTGLDEQYF
TRBJ2-3	TRBV5-4	-	-	TGTGCCAGCAGCTTGTGGCAGGGCCTCACAGATACGCAGTATTTT	CASSLWQGLTDTQYF
TRBJ2-5	TRBV11-2	TRBD2	-	TGTGCCAGCAGCTTAGATGACCTAGCGGGAGGCCAAGTCGACCAGTACTTC	CASSLDDLAGGQVDQYF
TRBJ1-2	TRBV7-9	TRBD1	few	TGTGCCAGCAGCTTTCACGACAGGGTAGGGTATGGCTACACCTTC	CASSFHDRVGYGYTF
TRBJ1-4	TRBV6-1	TRBD1	-	TGTGCCAGTAATCTCCGGGGGACAGCGGGAGAAAAACTGTTTTTT	CASNLRGTAGEKLFF
TRBJ1-3	TRBV10-2	-	-	TGCGCCAGTAGCGCGACAGATTCTGGAAACACCATATATTTT	CASSATDSGNTIYF
TRBJ2-3	TRBV10-2	TRBD2	-	TGCGCCAGCATAGGATCGAGCGGGAGGAGGGTAGATACGCAGTATTTT	CASIGSSGRRVDTQYF
TRBJ1-4	TRBV2	-	-	TGTGCCAGCAGTGAAGTGGGGGGAGACAATGAAAAACTGTTTTTT	CASSEVGGDNEKLFF
TRBJ1-4	TRBV5-4	TRBD1	-	TGTGCCAGCAGCCCGGGGGACAGGGGGCGCGGAAAACTGTTTTTT	CASSPGDRGRGKLFF
TRBJ1-4	TRBV6-6	-	-	TGTGCCAGCAGCGACGCTCAGAGGGGTGTCGAAAAACTGTTTTTT	CASSDAQRGVEKLFF
TRBJ2-7	TRBV30	-	-	TGTGCCTGGAACAGTGACAGGCTGATCGAGCAGTACTTC	CAWNSDRLIEQYF
TRBJ2-3	TRBV29-1	-	-	TGCAGCGTGACTAGTACAGATACGCAGTATTTT	CSVTSTDTQYF
TRBJ1-1	TRBV5-8	-	few	TGTGCCAGCAGCTTGGATCTGGGAGGCACGATGAACACTGAAGCTTTCTTT	CASSLDLGGTMNTEAFF
TRBJ2-3	TRBV30	TRBD2	-	TGTGCCTGCAAGTCCGGGACTAGGACAGATACGCAGTATTTT	CACKSGTRTDTQYF
TRBJ1-1	TRBV11-3	-	-	TGTGCCAGCAGCCCGCCGACAGGTCGGAACACTGAAGCTTTCTTT	CASSPPTGRNTEAFF